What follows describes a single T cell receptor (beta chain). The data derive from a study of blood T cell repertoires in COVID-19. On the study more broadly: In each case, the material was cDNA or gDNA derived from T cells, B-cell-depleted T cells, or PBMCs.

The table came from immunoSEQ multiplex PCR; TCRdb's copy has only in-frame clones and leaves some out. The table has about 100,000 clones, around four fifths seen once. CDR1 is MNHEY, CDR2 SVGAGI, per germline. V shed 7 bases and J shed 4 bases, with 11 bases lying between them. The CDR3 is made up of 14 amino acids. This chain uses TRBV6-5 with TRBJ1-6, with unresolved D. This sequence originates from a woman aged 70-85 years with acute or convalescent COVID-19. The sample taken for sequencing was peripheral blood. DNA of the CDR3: TGTGCCAGCAATGGGCCGAATTATAATTCACCCCTCCACTTT. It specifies CASNGPNYNSPLHF.